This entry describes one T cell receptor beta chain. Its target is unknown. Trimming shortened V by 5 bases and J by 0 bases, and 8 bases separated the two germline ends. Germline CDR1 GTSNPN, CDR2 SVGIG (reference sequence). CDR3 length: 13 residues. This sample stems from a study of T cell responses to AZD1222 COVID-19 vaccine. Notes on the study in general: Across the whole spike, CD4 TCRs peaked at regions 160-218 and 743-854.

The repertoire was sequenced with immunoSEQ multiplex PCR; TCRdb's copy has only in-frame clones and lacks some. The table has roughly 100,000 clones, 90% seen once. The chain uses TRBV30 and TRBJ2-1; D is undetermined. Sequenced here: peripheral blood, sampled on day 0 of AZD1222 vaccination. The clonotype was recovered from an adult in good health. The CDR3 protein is CAWGRSSYNEQFF. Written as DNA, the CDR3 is TGTGCCTGGGGACGGAGCTCCTACAATGAGCAGTTCTTC.